The 4 T cell receptor beta chains in this list originate from one sample, sequenced in a study of regulatory T cells in long-lasting Graves disease. Arm-PCR of CDR3 regions and iRepertoire HTBI primers were the basis on which TCR beta libraries were built. MiXCR, run by TCRdb on the multiplex PCR reads, gives a single entry per CDR3 protein. Of 350,000 to 500,000 distinct CDR3 sequences listed, approximately 22% were seen once; the top ten hold 13% to 15%. Described time point: persistent/refractory GD, antithyroid drugs over 5 years with positive TRAb. Extracted PBMC RNA gave rise to the TCR library. This sample comprised peripheral blood mononuclear cells (PBMCs), obtained when the disease was refractory, from a patient treated with antithyroid drugs. The origin of the receptors is a female donor with Graves disease.

Comments on this clonotype: This may be a read error: a much more frequent sequence differs by one nucleotide. This chain connects TRBV13 to TRBJ2-1, with 11 bases aligning to TRBD2. Germline loops: CDR1 PRHDT, CDR2 FYEKMQ (reference sequence). The V gene end was trimmed by 6 bases and the J gene end by 10 bases; junction bases not matched to a gene: 5. The CDR3 totals 13 residues. The CDR3 sequence: CASRLAGEYEQFF. CDR3 bases: TGTGCCAGCAGACTAGCGGGAGAATACGAGCAGTTCTTC.

As concerns this clonotype: A junction boundary mismatches the germline segment, possibly from a read error. The chain is built from TRBV3-1 and TRBJ2-3; D gene ambiguous. The germline V gene has CDR1 LGHDT and CDR2 YNNKEL (reference sequence). The CDR3 totals 17 residues. CDR3 region: CANSQDLRGIRTDTQYF. CDR3 DNA: TGTGCCAACAGCCAAGACCTTCGCGGAATCCGCACAGATACGCAGTATTTT.

This clonotype was detected ten times or more. The chain recombines TRBV27 with TRBJ2-7, with no clear D. The CDR3 runs to 12 residues. Looked up from germline, CDR1 is MNHEY and CDR2 is SMNVEV (reference sequence). The V and J ends lost 10 bases and 2 bases respectively, with 12 bases between them. The CDR3 nucleotides are TGTGCCACCAGACCGTCGCCCTACGAGCAGTACTTC. It specifies CATRPSPYEQYF.

The chain employs TRBV7-9 and TRBJ2-7, with unresolved D. This CDR3 has 12 amino acids. From germline, CDR1 is SEHNR and CDR2 FQNEAQ (reference sequence). The V end was cut by 5 bases, the J end by 6 bases, with 11 bases between. CDR3 sequence reads: CASSLRYSEQYF. The CDR3 nucleotides read TGTGCCAGCAGCCTAAGGTATTCCGAGCAGTACTTC.